The count of the clone carrying this T cell receptor beta chain is one. Its matching antigen is unknown. The source of the sample is a study of radiation and T cells in renal cell carcinoma. Study results and caveats: Top tumor clonotypes rose in blood 2 weeks post-radiation, then contracted.

The method was immunoSEQ multiplex PCR; TCRdb's version includes in-frame clones alone and lacks a portion of them. The data contain around 170,000 clones, approximately 90% of them singletons. This CDR3 is 15 amino acids long. J gave up 5 bases and V 2 bases, and 7 bases lay outside the gene matches. Germline lookup yields CDR1 MNHEY and CDR2 SVGAGI. Time point noted: blood 4 weeks post-SBRT, at nephrectomy. As for treatment: 15 Gy SBRT to primary tumor, nephrectomy 4 weeks later. The patient's renal cell carcinoma had clear cell pathology. The chain is built from TRBV6-5 and TRBJ2-7, with 9 positions matching TRBD1. The sequence derives from a woman aged 45 to 65 with renal cell carcinoma. The specimen was blood, collected from a patient whose treatment included radiotherapy and nephrectomy. This CDR3 is CASSYGGQGYHEQYF. The DNA of the CDR3 is TGTGCCAGCAGTTACGGCGGACAGGGGTACCACGAGCAGTACTTC.